The clone carrying this TCR beta chain was counted only a few times. What it binds is unknown. The data originate from a study of T-cell memory formation after mild COVID-19. 5'RACE with constant-segment primers built TCRalpha and TCRbeta cDNA libraries with UMIs. MiXCR was run by TCRdb on the 5' RACE reads, yielding one entry per CDR3 protein. The repertoire holds roughly 480,000 distinct CDR3 sequences, around a quarter seen once, with about 12% in the top ten. Notes on the study in general: From day 15 to 85, contracting clones were balanced between CD4 and CD8, whereas later expanders leaned toward CD4+. Cross-reactive memory seemingly joined, as some responding clones were found in pre-infection memory.

Per germline, CDR1 SGHVS and CDR2 FQNEAQ. The V gene lost 2 bases and the J gene lost 3 bases, with 11 bases spanning the gap. This CDR3 comprises 14 residues. The receptor comes from an adult woman who had mild COVID-19 (a few samples of this study predate the infection). Cell type and time point are not known. This rearrangement joins TRBV7-8 to TRBJ2-7; perhaps D is TRBD1 or TRBD2 (5 bases each). Sequencing was done on a sample of PBMCs or a T cell subset sorted from them (not recorded which). CDR3 residues: CASSLLEGRYEQYF. The CDR3 bases are TGTGCCAGCAGCTTATTAGAGGGGCGCTACGAGCAGTACTTC.